A single T cell receptor beta chain is shown here with its context. Original data processing: From reference gene primer amplification, estimates of nucleated cell counts were derived. Here immunoSEQ multiplex PCR was the method, and the copy in TCRdb shows in-frame clones only, minus some. That table gives V, J and clone size, and the DNA gave D and trimming. The repertoire consists of 200,000 to 250,000 clones, with around nine tenths occurring once and the leading ten covering less than 3%. CDR3 length: 12 residues. The germline V gene has CDR1 SGHRS and CDR2 YFSETQ. V gave up 3 bases and J gave up 5 bases; unmatched junction bases: 1. This entry comes from a study of blood T cell repertoires in COVID-19. Study overall: Samples of COVID-19 (acute and convalescent) were obtained from the United States, Italy and Spain. T cells, B-cell-depleted T cells, or PBMCs provided the cDNA or gDNA that served as material.

Sequences were obtained from peripheral blood. The source is a woman aged 60-70 years with acute or convalescent COVID-19. The J gene is TRBJ2-7, the V gene TRBV5-1, with TRBD1 identical over 8 bases. CDR3 sequence (DNA): TGCGCCAGCAGCTCGGGACAGGACGAGCAGTACTTC. This gives the protein CASSSGQDEQYF.